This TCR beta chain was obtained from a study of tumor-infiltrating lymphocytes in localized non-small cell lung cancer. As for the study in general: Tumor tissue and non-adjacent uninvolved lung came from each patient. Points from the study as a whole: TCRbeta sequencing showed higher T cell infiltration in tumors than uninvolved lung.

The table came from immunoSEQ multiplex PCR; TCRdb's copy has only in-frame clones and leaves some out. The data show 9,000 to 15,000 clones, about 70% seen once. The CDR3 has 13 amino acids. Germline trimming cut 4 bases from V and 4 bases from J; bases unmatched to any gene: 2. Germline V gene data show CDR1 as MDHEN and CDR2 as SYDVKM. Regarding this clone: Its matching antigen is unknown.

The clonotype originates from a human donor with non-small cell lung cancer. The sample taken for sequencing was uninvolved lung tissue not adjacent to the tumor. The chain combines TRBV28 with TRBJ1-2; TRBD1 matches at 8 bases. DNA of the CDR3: TGTGCCAGCAGTTGGGACAGGTCCTATGGCTACACCTTC. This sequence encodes CASSWDRSYGYTF.